This TCR beta chain stems from a study of T cell repertoires in cytomegalovirus infection. Study context: Well-studied HLA-B-restricted epitopes and recently identified HLA-C-restricted epitopes of CMV were both used in the study. Both CMV infection and a matching HLA type were indicated by public TCR beta signatures. Findings of the study overall: HLA-C-restricted CMV-specific TCR beta clonotypes prevailed in the ex vivo response. Using cumulative public TCR beta family frequency, the authors identified those who carried CMV together with the relevant HLA.

The count of this clonotype is one. Its antigen is not identified. MiXCR, applied by TCRdb to the reads, yields one record per CDR3 protein. The profile covers some 920,000 distinct CDR3 sequences, with around 32% appearing a single time and about 14% taken by the ten largest. The germline V gene has CDR1 WSHSY and CDR2 SAAADI. V was clipped by 5 bases and J by 6 bases; unmatched bases: 5. The CDR3 has 14 amino acids. The J gene is TRBJ2-1, the V gene TRBV10-2; 9 positions agree with TRBD1. This material consisted of cultured CD8+ T cells from PBMCs, taken from culture after CMV antigen stimulation. The source is a human donor in good health (CMV status not recorded). Some clones in this sample may be carry-over from other donors' samples. The CDR3, as DNA: TGCGCCAGCAGTTTCGACAGGGGGGGCAATGAGCAGTTCTTC. This translates into CASSFDRGGNEQFF.